This T cell receptor (beta chain) was obtained from a study of cytomegalovirus exposure and HLA in healthy donors. Study-wide context: Samples from HLA-typed donors yielded approximately 88 million unique TCRs in an early data release.

As concerns this clone: What it recognizes is unknown.

Overall study results and limits: Later analysis suggested links between common viral pathogens and several top significant clusters. Equally common other TCR beta chains were less clonally expanded than HLA-associated ones, a later analysis found.

The germline V gene has CDR1 SGHRS and CDR2 YFSETQ. V was trimmed by 1 base and J by 2 bases, leaving 10 bases between them. CDR3 length: 14 amino acids. Donors likely had unrecorded immune exposures despite being nominally healthy when sampled. PCR primers comprised 60 Vbeta and 13 Jbeta primers. The table came from immunoSEQ multiplex PCR; TCRdb's copy has only in-frame clones and leaves some out. The sample lists roughly 56,000 clones; under 85% were seen once. The sequenced sample consisted of PBMCs. V is TRBV5-1 and J is TRBJ2-7; tentatively, D is TRBD1 (6 bases). The clonotype was recovered from a man over 45 in good health and CMV-seropositive. The CDR3 is CASSLRTDTYEQYF. CDR3 sequence (DNA): TGCGCCAGCAGCTTGCGGACAGACACCTACGAGCAGTACTTC.